Listed here are 31 T cell receptor beta chains from one sample, sequenced in a study of blood T cell repertoires in COVID-19. Sequencing used immunoSEQ multiplex PCR; TCRdb keeps in-frame clones, though not all of them. The sample includes hundreds of thousands of clones, roughly 90% of them seen just once. What was sequenced was peripheral blood. The origin of the receptors is a woman under 40 with COVID-19, enrolled during active disease.

This rearrangement joins TRBV30 to TRBJ1-1, with D possibly matching TRBD1 (5 bases). V dropped 8 bases and J dropped 5 bases, with 27 bases sitting between them. This CDR3 comprises 16 residues. In germline, CDR1 is GTSNPN, CDR2 SVGIG (reference sequence). CDR3 DNA sequence: TGTGCCGGCCCGGGACTTGAAAATATCTTGGGGACTGAAGCTTTCTTT. As protein: CAGPGLENILGTEAFF.

The chain recombines TRBV11-3 with TRBJ2-1; 12 bases are shared with TRBD2. J was trimmed by 9 bases and V by 1 base; bases with no gene match: 10. The CDR3 consists of 17 residues. Germline values: CDR1 SGHNT, CDR2 YENEEA. The CDR3 loop reads CASSLVGSSGGAFEQFF. Written as DNA, the CDR3 is TGTGCCAGCAGCTTAGTCGGGTCTAGCGGGGGGGCTTTTGAGCAGTTCTTC.

The chain has TRBV3-1 (or the pseudogene TRBV3-2) and TRBJ1-3; no clear D. The CDR3 totals 12 residues. In germline, CDR1 is LGHDT, CDR2 YNNKEL (reference sequence). Trimming removed 3 bases from V and 8 bases from J, with 8 bases in between. The CDR3 nucleotides read TGTGCCAGCAGCCATATGATAGACACCATATATTTT. Its protein product is CASSHMIDTIYF.

The V and J genes are TRBV2 and TRBJ1-1; TRBD1 agrees at 7 bases. Losses at the gene ends were 6 bases for V and 5 bases for J; bases not matched to a gene: 6. The CDR3 consists of 13 residues. Germline assignment: CDR1 SNHLY and CDR2 FYNNEI. The CDR3 here is CASSPNRGTEAFF. Here the CDR3 DNA reads TGTGCCAGCAGCCCAAACAGGGGAACTGAAGCTTTCTTT. Drawing the rest from reference TRBV2 and TRBJ1-1, the complete variable domain is EPEVTQTPSHQVTQMGQEVILRCVPISNHLYFYWYRQILGQKVEFLVSFYNNEISEKSEIFDDQFSVERPDGSNFTLKIRSTKLEDSAMYFCASSPNRGTEAFFGQGTRLTVV.

The chain recombines TRBV3-1 (or the pseudogene TRBV3-2) with TRBJ1-1; maybe TRBD1 (6 bases). The CDR3 has 15 residues. V dropped 6 bases and J dropped 6 bases, with 20 bases sitting between them. Germline CDR1 is LGHDT and CDR2 is YNNKEL (reference sequence). Written as DNA, the CDR3 is TGTGCCAGCAGTCTCCATGGGGGGGCGGGCGCTGAAGCTTTCTTT. Amino acid sequence: CASSLHGGAGAEAFF.

The V call is TRBV4-1, the J call TRBJ2-3; D unresolved. With 0 bases removed from V and 2 bases from J, the gap between germline ends came to 12 bases. CDR3 length equals 16 residues. CDR1 and CDR2 (germline): MGHRA, YSYEKL. Here the CDR3 reads CASSQDMQFLTDTQYF. The CDR3 DNA reads as TGCGCCAGCAGCCAAGATATGCAGTTCCTCACAGATACGCAGTATTTT.

V usage is TRBV7-9 and J usage is TRBJ1-1; unclear D gene. Trimming left V 7 bases short and J 7 bases short, with 13 bases between. The CDR3 totals 12 residues. The germline V gene has CDR1 SEHNR and CDR2 FQNEAQ (reference sequence). CDR3 loop: CASTPRGGEAFF. CDR3 bases: TGTGCCAGCACCCCCAGAGGTGGTGAAGCTTTCTTT. Filled out from reference TRBV7-9 and TRBJ1-1, the complete variable domain reads DTGVSQNPRHKITKRGQNVTFRCDPISEHNRLYWYRQTLGQGPEFLTYFQNEAQLEKSRLLSDRFSAERPKGSFSTLEIQRTEQGDSAMYLCASTPRGGEAFFGQGTRLTVV.

The gene calls are TRBV2 and TRBJ2-5; D unclear. The CDR3 is 14 amino acids. Germline CDR1 and CDR2: SNHLY and FYNNEI. V shed 10 bases and J shed 5 bases, with 20 bases lying between them. The CDR3 DNA reads as TGTGCCACCAGCATACGATTTGGTGCGGAGACCCAGTACTTC. Protein product: CATSIRFGAETQYF.

The chain is built from TRBV5-6 and TRBJ1-2; D is perhaps TRBD1 (6 bases). The germline CDR1 and CDR2 sequences are SGHDT and YYEEEE. The ends were cut back, 0 bases at V and 7 bases at J, with 19 bases in the middle. The CDR3 runs to 16 residues. The CDR3 sequence: CASSLGLAGDLGGYTF. The DNA of the CDR3 is TGTGCCAGCAGCTTGGGATTAGCAGGGGATTTGGGTGGCTACACCTTC.

This clone was observed a few times. The chain carries TRBV27 and TRBJ1-5; D gene ambiguous. The V gene lost 3 bases and the J gene lost 4 bases, with 13 bases spanning the gap. CDR3 length equals 15 residues. Germline CDR1 reads MNHEY; CDR2 reads SMNVEV (reference sequence). The CDR3 loop reads CASSLKGTGNQPQHF. As DNA, the CDR3 is TGTGCCAGCAGTTTGAAGGGTACGGGAAATCAGCCCCAGCATTTT.

J is TRBJ2-2 and V is TRBV7-2; the D is unclear. CDR3 size: 14 residues. Per the germline V gene, CDR1 is SGHTA and CDR2 is FQGNSA. Trimming pared 1 base from V and 3 bases from J, leaving 6 bases between. CDR3 nucleotide sequence: TGTGCCAGCAGCTTAGGGGCACACACCGGGGAGCTGTTTTTT. This gives the protein CASSLGAHTGELFF. The full variable domain, completed using reference TRBV7-2 and TRBJ2-2, is GAGVSQSPSNKVTEKGKDVELRCDPISGHTALYWYRQSLGQGLEFLIYFQGNSAPDKSGLPSDRFSAERTGGSVSTLTIQRTQQEDSAVYLCASSLGAHTGELFFGEGSRLTVL.

The chain links TRBV4-1 to TRBJ1-5, with D tentatively TRBD1 (5 bases). The V end lost 3 bases, the J end lost 0 bases, and 9 bases lay between the germline ends. The germline V gene encodes CDR1 MGHRA and CDR2 YSYEKL. The CDR3 covers 15 residues. The CDR3 spells CASSQEGTSNQPQHF. The CDR3 nucleotides are TGCGCCAGCAGCCAGGAGGGGACTAGCAATCAGCCCCAGCATTTT.

The chain employs TRBV11-2 and TRBJ1-4, with TRBD1 as a possible D gene (6 bases). In germline, CDR1 is SGHAT, CDR2 FQNNGV. The CDR3 consists of 17 residues. Between the trimmed V and J ends, which lost 4 bases and 0 bases, there was a span of 15 bases. Here the CDR3 reads CASSSRGQSATNEKLFF. CDR3 coding DNA: TGTGCCAGCAGCTCACGAGGACAGTCCGCAACTAATGAAAAACTGTTTTTT.

The V and J genes are TRBV5-5 and TRBJ2-5; the match to TRBD1 covers 7 bases. CDR3 length equals 15 residues. The V and J ends lost 4 bases and 8 bases, in that order; junction bases with no gene match: 14. Germline V CDR1 and CDR2: SGHKS, YYEKEE (reference sequence). CDR3 amino acids: CASSLETGLGGTQYF. The CDR3 DNA follows: TGTGCCAGCAGCCTTGAGACAGGTCTAGGGGGCACCCAGTACTTC.

V gene TRBV7-3 combines with J gene TRBJ2-3, with 8 bases fitting TRBD2. There are 19 residues in the CDR3. Germline V gene data show CDR1 as SGHTA and CDR2 as FQGTGA. Unmatched junction bases numbered 16, after V lost 1 base and J lost 4 bases. The CDR3 loop reads CASSLRRVGLADFSDTQYF. The CDR3 DNA sequence: TGTGCCAGCAGCTTAAGGAGAGTAGGACTAGCAGACTTTTCAGATACGCAGTATTTT.

This clone was observed a single time. This chain links TRBV18 with TRBJ1-2; 8 nucleotides line up with TRBD1. The length of the CDR3 is 15 residues. Germline V gene data show CDR1 as KGHSH and CDR2 as LQKENI. Germline trimming cut 1 base from V and 6 bases from J; bases unmatched to any gene: 7. As DNA, the CDR3 is TGTGCCAGCTCACCACGCGGACAGGGTAGGGATGGCTACACCTTC. It specifies CASSPRGQGRDGYTF. The whole variable domain, filled in from reference TRBV18 and TRBJ1-2, reads NAGVMQNPRHLVRRRGQEARLRCSPMKGHSHVYWYRQLPEEGLKFMVYLQKENIIDESGMPKERFSAEFPKEGPSILRIQQVVRGDSAAYFCASSPRGQGRDGYTFGSGTRLTVV.

The J gene is TRBJ2-5, the V gene TRBV11-3, with D perhaps TRBD1 (5 bases). Trimming removed 7 bases at V and 2 bases at J, with 14 bases between. The CDR3 sequence is 14 residues long. Germline V lookup: CDR1 SGHNT, CDR2 YENEEA. The CDR3 DNA sequence: TGTGCCAGCACCGGACACGCCCCACAAGAGACCCAGTACTTC. Its protein is CASTGHAPQETQYF.

The chain combines TRBV11-2 with TRBJ1-6; unclear D gene. V was shortened by 6 bases and J by 7 bases, with 13 bases between the two germline ends. The CDR3 is made up of 14 amino acids. Per the germline V gene, CDR1 is SGHAT and CDR2 is FQNNGV. Written as DNA, the CDR3 is TGTGCCAGCAGATCTGAGTACTCCAATTCACCCCTCCACTTT. This sequence encodes CASRSEYSNSPLHF.

The gene calls are TRBV18 and TRBJ1-1, with D tentatively TRBD1 (5 bases). With 6 bases removed from V and 6 bases from J, the gap between germline ends came to 17 bases. Germline loops: CDR1 KGHSH, CDR2 LQKENI. This CDR3 has 14 amino acids. For the CDR3, the DNA is TGTGCCAGCTCCTTCGGGGGGACGGCACCTGAAGCTTTCTTT. Translating gives CASSFGGTAPEAFF.

The J gene is TRBJ1-4, the V gene TRBV2, with 8 bases fitting TRBD1. The V gene's germline CDR1 is SNHLY and CDR2 FYNNEI. This CDR3 has 14 residues. V was pared by 6 bases and J by 7 bases, with 7 bases of the junction left unmatched. The CDR3 region is CASSLRGPGEKLFF. CDR3 in DNA: TGTGCCAGCAGCCTCAGGGGGCCTGGTGAAAAACTGTTTTTT.

This chain links TRBV11-3 with TRBJ2-3; 7 positions agree with TRBD2. The V segment lost 5 bases and the J segment 0 bases; nucleotides outside the gene matches: 5. The CDR3 contains 15 residues. From germline, CDR1 is SGHNT and CDR2 YENEEA. The CDR3 DNA reads as TGTGCCAGCAGCCCGAGCGGGGTTAGCACAGATACGCAGTATTTT. Its translation: CASSPSGVSTDTQYF.

This sequence joins TRBV20-1 and TRBJ1-1, with D possibly TRBD1 on 6 matching bases. The CDR3 sequence is 12 residues long. Deletions cut 3 bases from V and 11 bases from J, with 16 bases between. Per the germline V gene, CDR1 is DFQATT and CDR2 is SNEGSKA (reference sequence). CDR3 in amino acids: CSASRSDSRAFF. CDR3 in DNA: TGCAGTGCTAGTCGTTCGGACAGTAGGGCTTTCTTT.

The CDR3 region is CASSEAGVGNTIYF. The CDR3 nucleotides are TGTGCCAGCAGTGAAGCAGGGGTGGGAAACACCATATATTTT. J is TRBJ1-3 and V is TRBV6-1; a weak D match, TRBD1 (5 bases). The CDR3 length is 14 residues. CDR1 MNHNS and CDR2 SASEGT come from the germline V gene. With 0 bases removed from V and 4 bases from J, the gap between germline ends came to 7 bases.

V usage is TRBV7-9 and J usage is TRBJ1-1; maybe TRBD1 (5 bases). Trimming pared 2 bases from V and 4 bases from J, leaving 8 bases between. Germline V gene sequence: CDR1 SEHNR, CDR2 FQNEAQ (reference sequence). The CDR3 is made up of 13 amino acids. Written as DNA, the CDR3 is TGTGCCAGCAGCTTATGGGGGGGCACTGAAGCTTTCTTT. It yields the protein CASSLWGGTEAFF. The entire variable domain, with the rest obtained from reference TRBV7-9 and TRBJ1-1, is as follows: DTGVSQNPRHKITKRGQNVTFRCDPISEHNRLYWYRQTLGQGPEFLTYFQNEAQLEKSRLLSDRFSAERPKGSFSTLEIQRTEQGDSAMYLCASSLWGGTEAFFGQGTRLTVV.

This chain joins TRBV11-3 and TRBJ2-7; unclear D gene. The CDR3 loop spans 12 amino acids. Germline CDR1 is SGHNT and CDR2 is YENEEA. V gave up 1 base and J gave up 7 bases, with 8 bases separating them. The CDR3 nucleotides read TGTGCCAGCAGCTTAGGCGCGAGAGAGCAGTACTTC. Translation: CASSLGAREQYF.

This clone was observed a handful of times. The V call is TRBV19, the J call TRBJ1-1; perhaps TRBD1 as D (6 bases). The CDR3 loop spans 13 amino acids. Germline CDR1 and CDR2: LNHDA and SQIVND (reference sequence). Trimming took 4 bases from V and 11 from J, leaving 17 bases between them. In nucleotides, the CDR3 is TGTGCCAGTAGTACCCTGACAGGTATTGAGGCTTTCTTT. Its protein is CASSTLTGIEAFF.

This clone was detected only a few times. The chain employs TRBV25-1 and TRBJ2-7, with 7 bases aligning to TRBD1. V trimming: 2 bases; J trimming: 7 bases; junction bases outside the gene matches: 8. The CDR3 spans 14 residues. From germline, CDR1 is MGHDK and CDR2 SYGVNS. The CDR3 reads CASSERGGAREQYF. The CDR3 coding sequence is TGTGCCAGCAGTGAACGAGGGGGCGCGCGGGAGCAGTACTTC.

The count of this clone is one. The chain has TRBV5-4 and TRBJ2-2; TRBD1 aligns across 9 bases. Looked up from germline, CDR1 is SGHNT and CDR2 is YYREEE (reference sequence). The junction had 5 bases not matched to a gene; V was cut back by 4 bases and J by 4 bases. This CDR3 spans 15 amino acids. For the CDR3, the DNA is TGTGCCAGCAGCCGGACAGGGGCGGGCACCGGGGAGCTGTTTTTT. Translating gives CASSRTGAGTGELFF.

The chain carries TRBV6-5 and TRBJ2-2; TRBD1 might be the D (6 bases). This CDR3 has 14 residues. Germline lookup yields CDR1 MNHEY and CDR2 SVGAGI. V lost 6 bases and J 8 bases, leaving 16 bases between the germline ends. The CDR3, as DNA: TGTGCCAGCAGCTCGAAACAGGGATGGGGGGAGCTGTTTTTT. Amino acids: CASSSKQGWGELFF.

The gene calls are TRBV5-4 and TRBJ1-2; the match to TRBD1 covers 11 bases. V gave up 4 bases and J gave up 3 bases; unmatched junction bases: 5. CDR3 size: 15 residues. Germline lookup yields CDR1 SGHNT and CDR2 YYREEE (reference sequence). This CDR3 is CASSLGQGAYYGYTF. The CDR3 DNA is TGTGCCAGCAGCCTAGGACAGGGGGCTTACTATGGCTACACCTTC.

The V call is TRBV4-2, the J call TRBJ1-2; D gene unclear. The CDR3 consists of 13 residues. Trimming shortened V by 0 bases and J by 8 bases, and 10 bases separated the two germline ends. Germline values: CDR1 LGHNA, CDR2 YNFKEQ. CDR3 sequence: CASSQDPGRGYTF. CDR3 in DNA: TGTGCCAGCAGCCAAGATCCTGGGAGAGGCTACACCTTC.